Sequencing of this T cell receptor (beta chain) was carried out in a study of shared clonotypes between healthy human individuals. Study-level points and caveats: In general, naive subsets displayed greater estimated richness than memory subsets did.

In regard to this clone: Its antigen is still unknown.

The assay was carried out at the deep level. Original analysis: From ImmunoSEQ came sequences covering only the junction and carrying no quality scores, so filtering differed. The repertoire was sequenced with immunoSEQ multiplex PCR; TCRdb's copy has only in-frame clones and lacks some. The V and J calls and the clone size are those of that table, but D and trimming were determined from the DNA. Of around 2,000,000 clones detected, 90% to 95% appear once; the ten largest clones hold 0.1% to 0.15%. Trimming took off 0 bases at V and 5 bases at J, with 11 bases between the two ends. CDR1 SGDLS and CDR2 YYNGEE come from the germline V gene. The length of the CDR3 is 14 residues. Every one of the donors was a Caucasian adult that lived in Nashville, Tennessee.

The J gene is TRBJ1-1, the V gene TRBV9; no clear D. The origin of this receptor is a man aged 18 to 30 in good health. The sample comprised naive CD4+ T cells sorted from blood. The subset: CD45RA+ positively selected. The CDR3 protein is CASSVGGIQTEAFF. In DNA, the CDR3 is TGTGCCAGCAGCGTAGGCGGCATACAAACTGAAGCTTTCTTT.